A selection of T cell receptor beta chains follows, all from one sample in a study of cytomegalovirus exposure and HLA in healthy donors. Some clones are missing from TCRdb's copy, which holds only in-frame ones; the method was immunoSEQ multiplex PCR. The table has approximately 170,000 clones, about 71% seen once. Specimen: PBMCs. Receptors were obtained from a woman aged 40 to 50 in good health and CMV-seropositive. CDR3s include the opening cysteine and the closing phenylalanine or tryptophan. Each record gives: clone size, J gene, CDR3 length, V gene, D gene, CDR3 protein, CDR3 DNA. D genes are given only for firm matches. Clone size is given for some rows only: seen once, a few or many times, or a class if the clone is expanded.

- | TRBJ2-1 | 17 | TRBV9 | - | CASSVLAGGASYNEQFF | TGTGCCAGCAGCGTATTGGCCGGCGGGGCTTCCTACAATGAGCAGTTCTTC
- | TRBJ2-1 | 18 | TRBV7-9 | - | CASSLSLAEGYSYNEQFF | TGTGCCAGCAGCTTATCTTTAGCGGAAGGTTACTCCTACAATGAGCAGTTCTTC
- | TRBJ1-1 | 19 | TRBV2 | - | CASSEARQAWAGLNTEAFF | TGTGCCAGCAGTGAAGCGCGTCAGGCTTGGGCAGGATTGAACACTGAAGCTTTCTTT
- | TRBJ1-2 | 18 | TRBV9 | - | CASSVGDNRVGANYGYTF | TGTGCCAGCAGCGTAGGTGATAACAGGGTGGGAGCTAACTATGGCTACACCTTC
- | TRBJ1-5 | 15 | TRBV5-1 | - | CASSLGQPGSQPQHF | TGCGCCAGCAGCTTGGGGCAGCCGGGGAGTCAGCCCCAGCATTTT
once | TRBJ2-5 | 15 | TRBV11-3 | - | CASSRRTGGGETQYF | TGTGCCAGCAGCCGGAGGACAGGCGGGGGGGAGACCCAGTACTTC
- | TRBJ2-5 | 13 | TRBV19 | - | CASSMREPETQYF | TGTGCCAGTAGTATGAGGGAGCCAGAGACCCAGTACTTC
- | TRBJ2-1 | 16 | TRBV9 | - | CASSVGGLAPYNEQFF | TGTGCCAGCAGCGTAGGGGGGCTAGCCCCCTACAATGAGCAGTTCTTC
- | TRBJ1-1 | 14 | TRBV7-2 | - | CASSLVQEGTEAFF | TGTGCCAGCAGCTTAGTGCAGGAAGGCACTGAAGCTTTCTTT
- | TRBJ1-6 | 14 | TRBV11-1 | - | CASSPRDTFSPLHF | TGTGCCAGCAGCCCCCGGGACACATTTTCACCCCTCCACTTT
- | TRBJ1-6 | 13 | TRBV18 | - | CASSPPLSSPLHF | TGTGCCAGCTCACCACCGCTGAGTTCACCCCTCCACTTT
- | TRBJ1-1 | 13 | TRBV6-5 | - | CASSYRGHTEAFF | TGTGCCAGCAGTTACAGGGGCCACACTGAAGCTTTCTTT
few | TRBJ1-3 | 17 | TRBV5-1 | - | CASSLLVGGKSGNTIYF | TGCGCCAGCAGCCTCCTTGTGGGAGGGAAAAGCGGAAACACCATATATTTT
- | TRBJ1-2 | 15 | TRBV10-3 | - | CAISEGGSTAGGYTF | TGTGCCATCAGTGAGGGAGGCTCCACCGCGGGTGGCTACACCTTC
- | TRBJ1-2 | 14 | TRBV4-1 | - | CASSQSERARGYTF | TGCGCCAGCAGCCAGTCAGAGCGGGCGAGGGGCTACACCTTC
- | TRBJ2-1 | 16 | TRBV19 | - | CASTLRGSRSYNEQFF | TGTGCCAGTACCCTCCGGGGAAGCCGCTCCTACAATGAGCAGTTCTTC